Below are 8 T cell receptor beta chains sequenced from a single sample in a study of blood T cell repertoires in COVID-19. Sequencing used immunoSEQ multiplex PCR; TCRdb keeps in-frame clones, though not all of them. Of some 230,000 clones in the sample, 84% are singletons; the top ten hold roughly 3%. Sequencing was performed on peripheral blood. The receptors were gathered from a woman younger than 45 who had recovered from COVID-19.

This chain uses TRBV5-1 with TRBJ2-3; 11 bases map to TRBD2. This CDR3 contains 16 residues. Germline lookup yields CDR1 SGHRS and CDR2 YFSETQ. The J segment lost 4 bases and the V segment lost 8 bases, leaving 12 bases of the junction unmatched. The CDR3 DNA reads TGCGCCAGTACTTGGAGGCTAGCGGGAGGAGCAGATACGCAGTATTTT. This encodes CASTWRLAGGADTQYF.

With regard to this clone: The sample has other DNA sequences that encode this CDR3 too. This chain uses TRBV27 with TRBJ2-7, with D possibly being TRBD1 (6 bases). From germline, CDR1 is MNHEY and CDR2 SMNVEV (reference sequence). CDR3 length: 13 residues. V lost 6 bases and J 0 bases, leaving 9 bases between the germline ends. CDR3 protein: CASSRDISYEQYF. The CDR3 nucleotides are TGTGCCAGCAGCAGGGACATCTCCTACGAGCAGTACTTC.

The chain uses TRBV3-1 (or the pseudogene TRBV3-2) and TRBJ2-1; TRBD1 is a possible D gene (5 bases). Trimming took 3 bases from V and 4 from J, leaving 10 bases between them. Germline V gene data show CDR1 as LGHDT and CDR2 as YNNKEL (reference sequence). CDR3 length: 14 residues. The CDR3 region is CASSQDRTYNEQFF. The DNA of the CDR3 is TGTGCCAGCAGCCAGGATCGGACATACAATGAGCAGTTCTTC.

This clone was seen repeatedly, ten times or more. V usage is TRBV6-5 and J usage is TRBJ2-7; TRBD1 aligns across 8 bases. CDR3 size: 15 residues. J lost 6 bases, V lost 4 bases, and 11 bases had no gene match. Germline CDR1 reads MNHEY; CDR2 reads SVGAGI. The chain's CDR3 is CASSSSLGQGGEQYF. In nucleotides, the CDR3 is TGTGCCAGCAGTTCATCCCTAGGACAGGGAGGCGAGCAGTACTTC.

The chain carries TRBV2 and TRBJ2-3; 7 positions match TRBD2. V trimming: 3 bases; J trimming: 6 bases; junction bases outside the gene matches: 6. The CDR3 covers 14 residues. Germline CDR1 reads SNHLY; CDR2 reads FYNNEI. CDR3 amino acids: CASSDWGGADTQYF. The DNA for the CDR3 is TGTGCCAGCAGTGATTGGGGGGGAGCCGATACGCAGTATTTT.

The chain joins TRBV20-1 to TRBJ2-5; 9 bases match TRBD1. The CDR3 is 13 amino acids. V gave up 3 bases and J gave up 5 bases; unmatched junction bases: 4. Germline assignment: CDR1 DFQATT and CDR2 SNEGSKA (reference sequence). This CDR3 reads CSASHRGLETQYF. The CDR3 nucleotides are TGCAGTGCTAGTCACAGGGGGCTGGAGACCCAGTACTTC.

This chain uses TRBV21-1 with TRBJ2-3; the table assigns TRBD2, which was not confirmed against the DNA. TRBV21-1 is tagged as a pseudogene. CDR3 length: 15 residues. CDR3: CASSKGGQSEDTQYF. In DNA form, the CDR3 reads TGTGCCAGCAGCAAAGGAGGGCAGAGCGAGGATACGCAGTATTTT.

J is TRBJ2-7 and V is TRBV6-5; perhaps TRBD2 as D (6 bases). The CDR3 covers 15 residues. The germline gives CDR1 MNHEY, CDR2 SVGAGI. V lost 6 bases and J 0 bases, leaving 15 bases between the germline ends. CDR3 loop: CASRPGTGSSYEQYF. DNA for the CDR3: TGTGCCAGCAGGCCCGGGACTGGGAGCTCCTACGAGCAGTACTTC.